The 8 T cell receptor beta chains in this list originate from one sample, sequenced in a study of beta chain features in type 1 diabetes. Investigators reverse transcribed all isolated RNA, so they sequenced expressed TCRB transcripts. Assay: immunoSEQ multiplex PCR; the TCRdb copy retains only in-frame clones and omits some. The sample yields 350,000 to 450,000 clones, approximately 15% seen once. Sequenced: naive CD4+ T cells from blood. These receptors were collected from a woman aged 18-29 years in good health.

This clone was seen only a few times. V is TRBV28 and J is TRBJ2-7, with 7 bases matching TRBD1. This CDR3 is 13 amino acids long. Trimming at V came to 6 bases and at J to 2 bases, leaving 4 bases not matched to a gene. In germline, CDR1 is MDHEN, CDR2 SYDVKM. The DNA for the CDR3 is TGTGCCAGCAGAGGACAGGCGGCCTACGAGCAGTACTTC. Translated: CASRGQAAYEQYF.

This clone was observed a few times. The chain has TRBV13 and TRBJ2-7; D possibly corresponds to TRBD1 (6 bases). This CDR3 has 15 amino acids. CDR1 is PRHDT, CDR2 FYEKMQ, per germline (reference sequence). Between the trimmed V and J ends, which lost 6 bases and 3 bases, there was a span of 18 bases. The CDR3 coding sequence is TGTGCCAGCAGTGTGCTCGGACAGATCGACTACGAGCAGTACTTC. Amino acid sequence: CASSVLGQIDYEQYF.

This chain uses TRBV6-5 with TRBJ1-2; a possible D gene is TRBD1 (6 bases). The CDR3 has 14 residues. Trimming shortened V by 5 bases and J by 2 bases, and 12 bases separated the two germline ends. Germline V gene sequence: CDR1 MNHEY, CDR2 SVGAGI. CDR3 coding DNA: TGTGCCAGCAGTCACCGACAGGCGAACTATGGCTACACCTTC. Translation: CASSHRQANYGYTF.

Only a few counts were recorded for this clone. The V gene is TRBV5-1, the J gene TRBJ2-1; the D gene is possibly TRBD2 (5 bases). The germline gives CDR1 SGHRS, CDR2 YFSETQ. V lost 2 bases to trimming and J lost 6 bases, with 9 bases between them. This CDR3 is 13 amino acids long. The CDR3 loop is CASSFGIVNEQFF. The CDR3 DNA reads TGCGCCAGCAGCTTCGGGATCGTCAATGAGCAGTTCTTC.

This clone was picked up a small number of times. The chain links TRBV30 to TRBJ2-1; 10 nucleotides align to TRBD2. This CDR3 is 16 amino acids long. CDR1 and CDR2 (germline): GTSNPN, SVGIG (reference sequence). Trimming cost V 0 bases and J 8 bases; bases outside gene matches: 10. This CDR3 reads CAWSVLPSGSLYEQFF. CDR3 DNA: TGTGCCTGGAGTGTACTTCCTAGCGGGAGCTTATATGAGCAGTTCTTC. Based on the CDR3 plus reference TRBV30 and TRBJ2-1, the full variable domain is SQTIHQWPATLVQPVGSPLSLECTVEGTSNPNLYWYRQAAGRGLQLLFYSVGIGQISSEVPQNLSASRPQDRQFILSSKKLLLSDSGFYLCAWSVLPSGSLYEQFFGPGTRLTVL.

The CDR3 loop is CASSPGEGLHEQFF. CDR3 sequence (DNA): TGTGCCAGCTCACCAGGGGAGGGGTTGCATGAGCAGTTCTTC. This chain connects TRBV18 to TRBJ2-1; 7 nucleotides line up with TRBD2. The CDR3 spans 14 residues. J lost 8 bases, V lost 2 bases, and 6 bases had no gene match. Germline assignment: CDR1 KGHSH and CDR2 LQKENI.

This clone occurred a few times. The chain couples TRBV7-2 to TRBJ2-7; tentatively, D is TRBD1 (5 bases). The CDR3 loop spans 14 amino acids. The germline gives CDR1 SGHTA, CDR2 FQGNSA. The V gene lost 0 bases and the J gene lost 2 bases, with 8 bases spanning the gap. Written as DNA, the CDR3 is TGTGCCAGCAGCTTAGCTCAGGGAACCTACGAGCAGTACTTC. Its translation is CASSLAQGTYEQYF.

The DNA for the CDR3 is TGTGCCAGCAGTGAGGGAACCGAGCAGTACTTC. Its translation is CASSEGTEQYF. The chain combines TRBV7-9 with TRBJ2-7; D might be TRBD2 (5 bases). Germline lookup yields CDR1 SEHNR and CDR2 FQNEAQ (reference sequence). V was cut by 6 bases and J by 6 bases, with 9 bases left in between. The CDR3 runs 11 residues.